This entry features one TCR beta chain sequence. This receptor's antigen is unknown. One base away there is no much larger clone; base qualities are not given. To sequence the TCRbeta CDR3 region, genomic DNA was isolated from the sorted cells. TCRbeta CDR3 regions were sequenced using the immunoSEQ Assay. Sourced from immuneACCESS, this table was stored by TCRdb with only in-frame sequences that have V and J called. A share of the clones is absent; for the studies checked, an unresolved V gene accounts for under half, and the remainder has no known explanation. The sample profile shows about 72,000 clones; 88% of them were found once. Around 0.93% of the sample is held by the ten biggest clonotypes. The sample originates from a study of OX40 agonist ivuxolimab in advanced cancers. In the study overall: The costimulatory receptor OX40 (CD134) was targeted by ivuxolimab, a fully human IgG2 agonistic monoclonal antibody. Intravenous ivuxolimab was administered to patients every 2 weeks at six dose levels: 0.01, 0.1, 0.3, 1.5, 3 and 10 mg/kg. Of the roughly 51 dose-escalation patients, hepatocellular carcinoma was present in around 20, melanoma in approximately 15, renal cell carcinoma in 9 and head and neck cancer in 9. In the dose-escalation cohort, 75% to 85% of patients were male, and the mean age was approximately 60 years with a range of roughly 23 to 79. Prior anti-PD-1, anti-PD-L1 or anti-CTLA-4 therapy was permitted, and checkpoint inhibitors had been received by 30% to 40% of dose-escalation patients. Partial responses occurred in three dose-escalation patients, of whom one had hepatocellular carcinoma and two had cutaneous melanoma. Peripheral TCRbeta sequencing was intended to test whether TCR sequence diversity was altered and clonal T-cell expansion was caused by ivuxolimab. The paper covers the monotherapy dose-escalation part of the phase I ivuxolimab trial, which included N of about 50 patients. What the work shows at the level of the full study, not this receptor alone: After ivuxolimab, more expanded clones were found on average in CD8+ T cells than in CD4+ T cells. Low levels of normalized T-cell clonal expansion were also seen in some patients who did not respond. Clonal expansion of both CD4+ and CD8+ blood T cells was observed from baseline to week 6 at doses 0.1 to 3.0 mg/kg. In the 0.1-3.0 mg/kg groups, partial responders were among the patients with the lowest normalized peripheral clonal expansion, particularly in CD8+ T cells. Which antigens the clonally expanded peripheral T cells were specific for was not determined.

The trial excluded patients who had a history of autoimmune disease or who were on systemic immunosuppression. Peripheral blood for TCR sequencing was drawn from every dose cohort at baseline, at cycle 4 day 1 and at cycle 7 day 1. Samples were obtained from an open-label, multicenter, first-in-human phase I dose-escalation trial of ivuxolimab. Adults with locally advanced or metastatic head and neck squamous cell, hepatocellular, melanoma or renal cell carcinoma were enrolled in the trial. CD4+ and CD8+ T cells were sorted separately from peripheral blood before TCR sequencing. The junction shows trimming of 2 bases on V and 10 bases on J, plus 12 bases between the germline ends. The CDR3 spans 13 residues, from the cysteine through the phenylalanine. Only CDR3 DNA remains: 39 bases, in frame from the first base. Via the germline V gene, CDR1 is MDHEN and CDR2 SYDVKM.

Here the chain combines TRBV28 and TRBJ2-1; no D gene call is confident. The sequence was collected from an adult with an advanced solid tumor such as melanoma, head and neck, liver or kidney cancer. Sequences were derived from CD4+ or CD8+ T cells sorted from blood, sampled in a trial of the OX40 agonist ivuxolimab. The sequenced DNA is TGTGCCAGCAGTTTAATCGTGAGGAACGAGCAGTTCTTC. The encoded protein is CASSLIVRNEQFF.